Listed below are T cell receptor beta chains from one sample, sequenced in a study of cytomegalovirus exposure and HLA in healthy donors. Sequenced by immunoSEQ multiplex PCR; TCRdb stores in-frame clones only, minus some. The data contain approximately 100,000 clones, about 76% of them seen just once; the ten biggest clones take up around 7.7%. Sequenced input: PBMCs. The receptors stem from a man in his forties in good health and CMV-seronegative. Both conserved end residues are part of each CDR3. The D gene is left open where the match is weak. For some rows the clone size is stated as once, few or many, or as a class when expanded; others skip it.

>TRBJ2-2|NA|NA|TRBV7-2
CASSPRTENTGELFF
TGTGCCAGCAGCCCCAGGACAGAGAACACCGGGGAGCTGTTTTTT
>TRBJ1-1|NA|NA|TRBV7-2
CASSPYRDTEAFF
TGTGCCAGCAGCCCCTACAGAGACACTGAAGCTTTCTTT
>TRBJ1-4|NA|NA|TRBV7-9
CASSPRQDATNEKLFF
TGTGCCAGCAGCCCCAGACAGGATGCAACTAATGAAAAACTGTTTTTT
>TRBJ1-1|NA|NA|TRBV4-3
CASTSGWGDTEAFF
TGCGCCAGCACCTCCGGATGGGGGGATACTGAAGCTTTCTTT
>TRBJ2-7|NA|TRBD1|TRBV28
CASSSGGQGAYEQYF
TGTGCCAGCAGTTCTGGGGGACAGGGGGCCTACGAGCAGTACTTC
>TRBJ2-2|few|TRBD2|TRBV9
CASSVGGATGELFF
TGTGCCAGCAGCGTCGGGGGGGCCACCGGGGAGCTGTTTTTT
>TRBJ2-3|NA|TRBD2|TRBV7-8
CASSHGRGWSDTQYF
TGTGCCAGCAGCCACGGGCGGGGGTGGTCAGATACGCAGTATTTT
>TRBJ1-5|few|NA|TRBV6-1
CASSGKQGARQPQHF
TGTGCCAGCAGTGGGAAACAAGGGGCGAGGCAGCCCCAGCATTTT
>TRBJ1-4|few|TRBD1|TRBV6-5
CASTGVGEKLFF
TGTGCCAGTACAGGGGTGGGTGAAAAACTGTTTTTT
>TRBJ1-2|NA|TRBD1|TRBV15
CATSRVAGQGAHRF
TGTGCCACCAGCAGAGTCGCTGGACAGGGGGCTCATAGGTTC
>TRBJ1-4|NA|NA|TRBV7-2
CASSLFFATNEKLFF
TGTGCCAGCAGTTTATTCTTTGCAACTAATGAAAAACTGTTTTTT